A single sample gave rise to the 31 T cell receptor beta chains below, sequenced in a study of Graves' ophthalmopathy and Graves' hyperthyroidism. For repertoire sequencing, the TCR beta CDR3 regions were amplified from RNA transcripts. Amplification began with first-round RT-PCR using HTBI primers, then second-round multiplex PCR was performed. TCRdb reprocessed the multiplex PCR reads with MiXCR, giving one entry per CDR3 protein. The table lists about 1.1 million distinct CDR3 sequences, roughly two fifths of them singletons. Source material: peripheral blood or thyroid tissue (not recorded which). These receptors came from an adult man with Graves' hyperthyroidism.

The chain joins TRBV29-1 to TRBJ1-5; tentative D call: TRBD1 (6 bases). Trimming pared 4 bases from V and 2 bases from J, leaving 12 bases between. Looked up from germline, CDR1 is SQVTM and CDR2 is ANQGSEA. The CDR3 sequence is 14 residues long. The CDR3 here is CSVVAGAGNQPQHF. The CDR3 DNA reads as TGCAGCGTTGTGGCGGGGGCCGGCAATCAGCCCCAGCATTTT.

This clonotype was counted a few times. Relative to the germline gene, one junction end is altered; a read error may explain this. V usage is TRBV19 and J usage is TRBJ2-6, with TRBD1 as a possible D gene (7 bases). This CDR3 region has 14 residues. Germline loops: CDR1 LNHDA, CDR2 SQIVND (reference sequence). The CDR3 DNA follows: TGTGCCAGTAGTAACAGGAGGGGGCCGAACACTGAAGCTTTC. As protein: CASSNRRGPNTEAF.

The chain combines TRBV24-1 with TRBJ2-7, with 9 bases fitting TRBD1. The ends lost 3 bases at V and 3 bases at J; junction bases unmatched: 8. In germline, CDR1 is KGHDR, CDR2 SFDVKD. The CDR3 has 16 residues. CDR3 coding DNA: TGTGCCACCAGTGATGCAGGGACAGGGACGAACTACGAGCAGTACTTC. Protein: CATSDAGTGTNYEQYF.

The chain joins TRBV29-1 to TRBJ2-6; D perhaps matches TRBD2 (5 bases). Germline V gene data show CDR1 as SQVTM and CDR2 as ANQGSEA. This CDR3 is 16 amino acids long. Trimming shortened V by 5 bases and J by 2 bases, and 16 bases separated the two germline ends. The CDR3 loop is CSVKGRPETGANVLTF. For the CDR3, the DNA is TGCAGCGTTAAAGGGAGACCAGAAACTGGGGCCAACGTCCTGACTTTC.

This clonotype was observed at least ten times. In DNA, the CDR3 is TGTGCCATCAGTGAGTCACTAGCGGGGCCCTACGAGCAGTACTTC. This codes for CAISESLAGPYEQYF. The chain couples TRBV10-3 to TRBJ2-7; 10 nucleotides agree with TRBD2. The CDR3 consists of 15 residues. V trimming: 0 bases; J trimming: 2 bases; junction bases outside the gene matches: 1. The germline V gene encodes CDR1 ENHRY and CDR2 SYGVKD.

This clonotype occurred a few times. DNA of the CDR3: TGTGCCAGTAGTATAGTCGCCATGGGGGAGCAGTACTTC. Protein sequence: CASSIVAMGEQYF. This chain uses TRBV19 with TRBJ2-7, with unresolved D. Germline V gene sequence: CDR1 LNHDA, CDR2 SQIVND (reference sequence). This CDR3 spans 13 amino acids. V was trimmed by 1 base and J by 7 bases, leaving 11 bases between them.

This clonotype was recorded once. The CDR3 loop reads CASSLVRSTGVRETQYF. The DNA of the CDR3 is TGTGCCAGCAGCTTAGTTCGGTCGACAGGCGTACGAGAGACCCAGTACTTC. The chain couples TRBV7-9 to TRBJ2-5; tentative D call: TRBD1 (6 bases). The CDR3 length is 17 residues. V was trimmed by 1 base and J by 4 bases, leaving 19 bases between them. Per the germline V gene, CDR1 is SEHNR and CDR2 is FQNEAQ (reference sequence).

Regarding this clonotype: A single base separates this from a much larger clone, so it may be a read error. This rearrangement joins TRBV7-8 to TRBJ1-6; D gene ambiguous. The CDR3 runs to 17 residues. Germline V gene sequence: CDR1 SGHVS, CDR2 FQNEAQ. V was trimmed by 3 bases and J by 0 bases, leaving 12 bases between them. This CDR3 reads CASSLKLTSSYNSPLHF. The CDR3 DNA reads as TGTGCCAGCAGCTTGAAACTAACGAGCTCCTATAATTCACCCCTCCACTTT.

To note about this clonotype: At one boundary the junction diverges from the germline segment, which might be a read error. This chain links TRBV5-1 with TRBJ1-3, with D possibly TRBD1 on 5 matching bases. This CDR3 region has 15 residues. CDR1 SGHRS and CDR2 YFSETQ come from the germline V gene. The CDR3 DNA follows: TGCGCCAGCAGCTTTCAGGGTGGCTCTGGAAACACCATACATTTT. It codes for CASSFQGGSGNTIHF. The complete variable domain, with remaining parts taken from reference TRBV5-1 and TRBJ1-3, reads KAGVTQTPRYLIKTRGQQVTLSCSPISGHRSVSWYQQTPGQGLQFLFEYFSETQRNKGNFPGRFSGRQFSNSRSEMNVSTLELGDSALYLCASSFQGGSGNTIHFGEGSWLTVV.

This clonotype was picked up many times. V gene TRBV7-2 combines with J gene TRBJ1-2, with D perhaps matching TRBD1 (5 bases). The germline gives CDR1 SGHTA, CDR2 FQGNSA. There are 16 residues in the CDR3. V shed 1 base and J shed 8 bases, with 20 bases lying between them. CDR3 bases: TGTGCCAGCAGCTTAGTCCGGTCGGCAGGAACAGGCGGCTACACCTTC. This codes for CASSLVRSAGTGGYTF.

V gene TRBV24-1 combines with J gene TRBJ2-3, with 8 bases fitting TRBD1. Per the germline V gene, CDR1 is KGHDR and CDR2 is SFDVKD. This CDR3 has 16 amino acids. Germline trimming cut 1 base from V and 11 bases from J; bases unmatched to any gene: 13. CDR3 nucleotides: TGTGCCACCAGTGATTTCGTTAGGACAGGGAAGAATGAGCAGTATTTT. Its translation: CATSDFVRTGKNEQYF.

This clonotype was counted ten times or more. This chain links TRBV24-1 with TRBJ2-5; either TRBD1 or TRBD2 may supply D (6 bases each). This CDR3 comprises 17 residues. Deletions cut 1 base from V and 1 base from J, with 15 bases between. Germline V gives CDR1 KGHDR, CDR2 SFDVKD. The CDR3 nucleotides are TGTGCCACCAGTGATTTTGGGGGGCGAGGGCGCCAAGAGACCCAGTACTTC. It is translated as CATSDFGGRGRQETQYF.

A word on this clonotype: The conserved phenylalanine or tryptophan normally closing the CDR3 is absent here, so this likely arose from a read error. The DNA is omitted, as the CDR3 cannot be located on it reliably, and the CDR3 follows TCRdb's listing. The J gene is TRBJ2-2, the V gene TRBV7-9; TRBD1 reflects the table's D call only, with no check against the DNA. From its first to its last residue, the CDR3 has 11 amino acids. CDR1 SEHNR and CDR2 FQNEAQ come from the germline V gene (reference sequence). The chain's CDR3 is CASSIGTRVIN.

This clonotype occurred many times. V gene TRBV9 combines with J gene TRBJ2-7; D not certain. This CDR3 is built from 13 residues. Germline V gene data show CDR1 as SGDLS and CDR2 as YYNGEE. V was clipped by 0 bases and J by 10 bases, with 14 bases between them. The CDR3 DNA sequence: TGTGCCAGCAGCGTAGATCTCCAGGCCGGTCAGTACTTC. Its translation: CASSVDLQAGQYF.

J is TRBJ1-1 and V is TRBV4-2, with D perhaps TRBD1 (6 bases). Trimming stripped 0 bases from V and 12 bases from J, with 14 bases between. The CDR3 is made up of 13 amino acids. CDR1 and CDR2 (germline): LGHNA, YNFKEQ. The CDR3 nucleotides read TGTGCCAGCAGCCAAGAAGGGGGTTCGTGGTCTTTCTTT. It encodes CASSQEGGSWSFF.

A word on this clonotype: Its ends do not fully match the called genes, so a read error is possible. The rearrangement uses TRBV10-3 and TRBJ2-7, with 7 nucleotides matching TRBD1. The germline gives CDR1 ENHRY, CDR2 SYGVKD. The CDR3 runs to 14 residues. CDR3 amino acids: CASSPSTGTYEQYF. The CDR3 DNA sequence: TGTGCCAGCAGTCCGTCGACAGGGACCTACGAGCAGTACTTC.

This clonotype was observed at least ten times. V gene TRBV11-2 combines with J gene TRBJ1-2; TRBD1 agrees at 7 bases. The CDR3 covers 13 residues. V gave up 7 bases and J gave up 4 bases; unmatched junction bases: 6. The germline gives CDR1 SGHAT, CDR2 FQNNGV. The CDR3 loop is CASTQGSGYGYTF. CDR3 DNA sequence: TGTGCCAGCACACAGGGGTCTGGCTATGGCTACACCTTC.

The chain has TRBV10-2 and TRBJ2-5; D might be TRBD1 (5 bases). CDR1 is WSHSY, CDR2 SAAADI, per germline. This CDR3 is built from 14 residues. V lost 3 bases and J lost 12, with 20 bases in between. The CDR3 DNA follows: TGCGCCAGCAGTGATGCCAGGACACCACTTCGGGAGTACTTC. Its translation: CASSDARTPLREYF.

This clonotype was seen ten or more times. The rearrangement uses TRBV29-1 and TRBJ1-2; TRBD1 aligns across 8 bases. This CDR3 is built from 13 residues. In germline, CDR1 is SQVTM, CDR2 ANQGSEA. The V and J ends lost 4 bases and 4 bases, in that order; junction bases with no gene match: 5. The CDR3 region is CSVGGGQGYGYTF. CDR3 sequence (DNA): TGCAGCGTTGGGGGAGGACAGGGCTATGGCTACACCTTC. Full variable domain (missing parts from reference TRBV29-1 and TRBJ1-2): SAVISQKPSRDICQRGTSLTIQCQVDSQVTMMFWYRQQPGQSLTLIATANQGSEATYESGFVIDKFPISRPNLTFSTLTVSNMSPEDSSIYLCSVGGGQGYGYTFGSGTRLTVV.

The rearrangement links TRBV28 to TRBJ2-5; D possibly corresponds to TRBD1 (5 bases). Germline assignment: CDR1 MDHEN and CDR2 SYDVKM. The CDR3 has 16 residues. V dropped 3 bases and J dropped 3 bases, with 17 bases sitting between them. The CDR3 reads CASSLLGRTDKETQYF. CDR3 sequence (DNA): TGTGCCAGCAGTTTGTTGGGTCGGACGGACAAAGAGACCCAGTACTTC.

The chain carries TRBV13 and TRBJ1-1, with 8 nucleotides matching TRBD1. From germline, CDR1 is PRHDT and CDR2 FYEKMQ (reference sequence). Trimming removed 4 bases from V and 2 bases from J; junction bases left unmatched: 3. The CDR3 is 14 amino acids. The CDR3 reads CASSWTGINTEAFF. The CDR3 bases are TGTGCCAGCAGCTGGACAGGGATAAACACTGAAGCTTTCTTT.

The chain employs TRBV29-1 and TRBJ2-7; TRBD1 might be the D (5 bases). Trimming stripped 6 bases from V and 2 bases from J, with 14 bases between. This CDR3 has 13 residues. The V gene's germline CDR1 is SQVTM and CDR2 ANQGSEA. The CDR3 DNA reads as TGCAGCGTGGTCATGACAGAAACCTACGAGCAGTACTTC. Translated: CSVVMTETYEQYF.

Notes on this clonotype: Given a much more abundant clone one base away, this may be a read error. The CDR3 does not end in the conserved phenylalanine or tryptophan, so this is likely a read error. This rearrangement joins TRBV20-1 to TRBJ2-7; 9 nucleotides match TRBD1. With V trimmed by 5 bases and J by 2 bases, 4 bases remained unmatched. The CDR3 length is 13 residues. Germline assignment: CDR1 DFQATT and CDR2 SNEGSKA (reference sequence). The CDR3 nucleotides are TGCAGTGCTCCGGGACAGGGACCCTACGAGCAGTACTCC. This translates into CSAPGQGPYEQYS.

This clonotype was counted many times. The chain uses TRBV10-2 and TRBJ1-6; 8 positions agree with TRBD1. CDR1 is WSHSY and CDR2 is SAAADI in the germline V gene. Trimming took 8 bases from V and 9 from J; bases not matched to a gene: 9. CDR3 length equals 14 residues. As DNA, the CDR3 is TGCGCCAGCGGGGTCGGAACAGGGGGTTCACCCCTCCACTTT. Protein: CASGVGTGGSPLHF.

This chain joins TRBV11-2 and TRBJ2-5, with 9 bases aligning to TRBD2. V was pared by 0 bases and J by 5 bases, with 10 bases of the junction left unmatched. CDR1 and CDR2 (germline): SGHAT, FQNNGV. This CDR3 contains 17 residues. The CDR3 sequence: CASSLDRGSGSLETQYF. CDR3 DNA sequence: TGTGCCAGCAGCTTAGATCGAGGTAGCGGGAGTCTGGAGACCCAGTACTTC.

This chain uses TRBV7-6 with TRBJ2-5; either TRBD1 or TRBD2 may supply D (5 bases each). The V end lost 5 bases, the J end lost 7 bases, and 20 bases lay between the germline ends. The CDR3 extends over 15 amino acids. The germline V gene encodes CDR1 SGHVS and CDR2 FNYEAQ. In nucleotides, the CDR3 is TGTGCCAGCAGCCAAGGGGACGGGGTAGGGGTGACCCAGTACTTC. Translated: CASSQGDGVGVTQYF.

In its sample, this clonotype was seen many times. The V gene is TRBV10-3, the J gene TRBJ1-1; D is undetermined. CDR1 is ENHRY, CDR2 SYGVKD, per germline. The CDR3 sequence is 13 residues long. Trimming removed 6 bases from V and 1 base from J, with 9 bases in between. Here the CDR3 reads CAISKDGNTEAFF. Here the CDR3 DNA reads TGTGCCATCAGCAAGGACGGGAACACTGAAGCTTTCTTT.

This clonotype occurred many times. The rearrangement uses TRBV5-1 and TRBJ1-6; 7 bases align to TRBD1. V lost 4 bases, J lost 6 bases, and 7 bases stayed unmatched. The CDR3 loop spans 15 amino acids. Germline V CDR1 and CDR2: SGHRS, YFSETQ. CDR3 sequence reads: CASSQGTVTNSPLHF. The CDR3 coding sequence is TGCGCCAGCAGCCAAGGGACAGTTACTAATTCACCCCTCCACTTT.

This chain uses TRBV6-1 with TRBJ2-7; D is unresolved. Germline assignment: CDR1 MNHNS and CDR2 SASEGT. Trimming stripped 5 bases from V and 6 bases from J, with 14 bases between. This CDR3 is 13 amino acids long. This CDR3 is CASSYLASAEQYF. For the CDR3, the DNA is TGTGCCAGCAGTTACTTGGCGAGCGCCGAGCAGTACTTC.

Notes on this clonotype: At one end, the junction sequence differs from germline, possibly due to a read error. This chain links TRBV25-1 with TRBJ2-5; D may be TRBD1 (5 bases). The CDR3 is 14 residues long. Germline CDR1 is MGHDK and CDR2 is SYGVNS. The CDR3 loop is CACSVVVSGETQYF. The DNA of the CDR3 is TGTGCCTGCAGCGTTGTGGTTTCAGGGGAGACCCAGTACTTC.

This clonotype was seen many times. The chain is built from TRBV5-1 and TRBJ2-7; D ambiguous. Trimming cost V 2 bases and J 4 bases, with 22 bases left between them. Germline lookup yields CDR1 SGHRS and CDR2 YFSETQ. The CDR3 is 17 amino acids. This CDR3 is CASSFYPDSGTRYEQYF. The CDR3 nucleotides read TGCGCCAGCAGCTTCTACCCAGACTCAGGTACACGTTACGAGCAGTACTTC.